This T cell receptor (beta chain) was identified in a study of cytomegalovirus exposure and HLA in healthy donors. Study-level results: Reportedly, HLA-A and HLA-B alleles of most subjects were accurately predicted from TCR beta.

Use of 60 Vbeta and 13 Jbeta primers characterized the PCR. The table came from immunoSEQ multiplex PCR; TCRdb's copy has only in-frame clones and leaves some out. The table records roughly 68,000 clones, 60% to 80% of them present only once. As for this clone: Its specificity is not known.

The CDR3 spans 13 residues. Trimming removed 1 base at V and 5 bases at J, with 8 bases between. Germline V CDR1 and CDR2: LNHDA, SQIVND (reference sequence). J is TRBJ1-1 and V is TRBV19; possibly TRBD1 for D (5 bases). The source of this sequence is a male donor in good health and CMV-seropositive. Material for sequencing was PBMCs. CDR3 loop: CASSIAGGTEAFF. As DNA, the CDR3 is TGTGCCAGTAGTATAGCCGGGGGGACTGAAGCTTTCTTT.